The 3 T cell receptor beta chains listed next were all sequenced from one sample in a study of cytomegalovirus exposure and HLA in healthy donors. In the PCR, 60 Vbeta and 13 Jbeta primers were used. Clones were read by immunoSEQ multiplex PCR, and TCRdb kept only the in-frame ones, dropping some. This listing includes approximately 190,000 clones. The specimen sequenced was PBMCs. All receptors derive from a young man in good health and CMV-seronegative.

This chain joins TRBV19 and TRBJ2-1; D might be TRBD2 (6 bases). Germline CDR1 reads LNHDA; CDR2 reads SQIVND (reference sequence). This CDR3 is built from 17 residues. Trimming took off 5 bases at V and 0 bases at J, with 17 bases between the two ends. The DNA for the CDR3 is TGTGCCAGTAGTCCCTACCTGACTAGGTCCTCCTACAATGAGCAGTTCTTC. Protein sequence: CASSPYLTRSSYNEQFF.

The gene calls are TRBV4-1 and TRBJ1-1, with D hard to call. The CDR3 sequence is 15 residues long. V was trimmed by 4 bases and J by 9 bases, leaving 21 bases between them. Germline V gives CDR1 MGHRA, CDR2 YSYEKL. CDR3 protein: CASSRAKELHFQAFF. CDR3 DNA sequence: TGCGCCAGCAGCCGGGCTAAGGAACTCCATTTCCAAGCTTTCTTT.

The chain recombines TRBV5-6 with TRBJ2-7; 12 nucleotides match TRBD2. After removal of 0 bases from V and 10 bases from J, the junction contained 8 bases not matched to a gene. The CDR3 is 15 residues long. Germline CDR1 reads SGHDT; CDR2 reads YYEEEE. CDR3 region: CASSLVSSGGGRQYF. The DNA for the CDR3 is TGTGCCAGCAGCTTGGTATCTAGCGGGGGGGGGAGACAGTACTTC. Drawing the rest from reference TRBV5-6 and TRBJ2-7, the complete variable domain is DAGVTQSPTHLIKTRGQQVTLRCSPKSGHDTVSWYQQALGQGPQFIFQYYEEEERQRGNFPDRFSGHQFPNYSSELNVNALLLGDSALYLCASSLVSSGGGRQYFGPGTRLTVT.